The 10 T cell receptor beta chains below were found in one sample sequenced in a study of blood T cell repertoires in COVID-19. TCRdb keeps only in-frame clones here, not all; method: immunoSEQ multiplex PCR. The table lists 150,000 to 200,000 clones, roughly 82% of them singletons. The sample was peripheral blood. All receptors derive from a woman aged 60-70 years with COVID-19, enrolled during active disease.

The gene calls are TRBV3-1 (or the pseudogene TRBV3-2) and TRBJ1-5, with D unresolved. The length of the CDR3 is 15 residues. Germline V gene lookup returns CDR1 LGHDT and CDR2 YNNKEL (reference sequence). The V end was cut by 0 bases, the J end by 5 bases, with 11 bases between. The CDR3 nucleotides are TGTGCCAGCAGCCAAGATGTGGGGAGCTATCAGCCCCAGCATTTT. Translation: CASSQDVGSYQPQHF.

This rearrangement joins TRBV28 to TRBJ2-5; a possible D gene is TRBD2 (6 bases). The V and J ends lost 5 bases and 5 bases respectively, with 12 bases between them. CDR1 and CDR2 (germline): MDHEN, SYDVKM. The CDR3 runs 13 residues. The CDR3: CASSAGGGETQYF. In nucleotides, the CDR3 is TGTGCCAGCAGTGCCGGGGGTGGGGAGACCCAGTACTTC.

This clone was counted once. DNA of the CDR3: TGTGCCAGCAGTGTGGACAGGGGCTCCTATAATTCACCCCTCCACTTT. Its translation: CASSVDRGSYNSPLHF. This rearrangement joins TRBV27 to TRBJ1-6; 9 bases agree with TRBD1. This CDR3 comprises 16 residues. Germline CDR1 reads MNHEY; CDR2 reads SMNVEV (reference sequence). V lost 5 bases and J lost 0; bases outside the gene matches: 2.

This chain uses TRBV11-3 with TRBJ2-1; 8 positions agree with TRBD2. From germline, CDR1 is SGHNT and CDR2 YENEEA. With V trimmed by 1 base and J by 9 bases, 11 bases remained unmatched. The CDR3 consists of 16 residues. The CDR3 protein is CASSLVGLAGAGEQFF. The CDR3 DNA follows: TGTGCCAGCAGCTTAGTAGGACTAGCTGGGGCCGGTGAGCAGTTCTTC.

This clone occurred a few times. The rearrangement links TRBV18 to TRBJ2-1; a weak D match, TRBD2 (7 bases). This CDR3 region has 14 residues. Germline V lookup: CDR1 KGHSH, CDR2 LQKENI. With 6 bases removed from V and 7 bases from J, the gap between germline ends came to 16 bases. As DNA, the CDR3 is TGTGCCAGCTCCCCAGGGGACTATGGGAATGAGCAGTTCTTC. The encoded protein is CASSPGDYGNEQFF.

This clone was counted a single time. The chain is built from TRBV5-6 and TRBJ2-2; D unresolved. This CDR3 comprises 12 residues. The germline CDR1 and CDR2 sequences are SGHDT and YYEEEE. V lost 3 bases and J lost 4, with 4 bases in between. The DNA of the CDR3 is TGTGCCAGCAGCTGGAGCACCGGGGAGCTGTTTTTT. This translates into CASSWSTGELFF.

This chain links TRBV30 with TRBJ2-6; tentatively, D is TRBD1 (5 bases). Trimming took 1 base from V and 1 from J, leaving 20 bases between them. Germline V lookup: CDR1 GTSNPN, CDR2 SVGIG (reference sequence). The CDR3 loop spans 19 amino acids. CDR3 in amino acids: CAWSALSGAKRSGANVLTF. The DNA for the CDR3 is TGTGCCTGGAGTGCTTTAAGTGGGGCGAAAAGATCTGGGGCCAACGTCCTGACTTTC.

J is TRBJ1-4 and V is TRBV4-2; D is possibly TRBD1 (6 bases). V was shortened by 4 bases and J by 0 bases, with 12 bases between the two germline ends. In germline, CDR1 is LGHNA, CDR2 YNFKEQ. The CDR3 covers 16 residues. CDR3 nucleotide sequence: TGTGCCAGCAGCCTAGAGGACAGACCAACTAATGAAAAACTGTTTTTT. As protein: CASSLEDRPTNEKLFF.

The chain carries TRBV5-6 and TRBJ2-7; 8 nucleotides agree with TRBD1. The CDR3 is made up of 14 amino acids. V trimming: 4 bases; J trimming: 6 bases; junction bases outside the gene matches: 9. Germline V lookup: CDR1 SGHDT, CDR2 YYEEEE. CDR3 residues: CASSQDRVYREQYV. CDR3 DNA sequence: TGTGCCAGCAGCCAGGACAGGGTCTATCGCGAGCAGTACGTC.

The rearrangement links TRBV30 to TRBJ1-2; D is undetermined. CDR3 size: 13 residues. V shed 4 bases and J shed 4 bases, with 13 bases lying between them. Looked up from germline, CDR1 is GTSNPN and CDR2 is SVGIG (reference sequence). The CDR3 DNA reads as TGTGCCTGGATCGGGAACTGGGGCTATGGCTACACCTTC. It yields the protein CAWIGNWGYGYTF.